The TCR beta chain described here comes from a study of T cells after yellow fever vaccination. TCRdb reanalysed the 5' RACE reads using MiXCR and keeps one entry per CDR3 protein. The table shows 230,000 or so distinct CDR3 sequences, with roughly 3.7% occurring only once. This clonotype was observed at least ten times. Antigen: not known. Study-wide results and caveats: Abundant clonotypes from the bulk population could get into FACS-sorted repertoires as contaminants.

The V gene's germline CDR1 is MGHRA and CDR2 YSYEKL. After removal of 2 bases from V and 8 bases from J, the junction contained 7 bases not matched to a gene. This CDR3 region has 16 residues. The starting material was PBMCs, obtained 15 days after the yellow fever booster vaccination. The TCR was taken from a man younger than 30 who received the YFV17D yellow fever vaccine. V is TRBV4-1 and J is TRBJ1-6; TRBD1 agrees at 9 bases. The chain's CDR3 is CASSQFVDRGDSPLHF. The CDR3 nucleotides are TGCGCCAGCAGCCAATTTGTTGACAGGGGGGATTCACCCCTCCACTTT.